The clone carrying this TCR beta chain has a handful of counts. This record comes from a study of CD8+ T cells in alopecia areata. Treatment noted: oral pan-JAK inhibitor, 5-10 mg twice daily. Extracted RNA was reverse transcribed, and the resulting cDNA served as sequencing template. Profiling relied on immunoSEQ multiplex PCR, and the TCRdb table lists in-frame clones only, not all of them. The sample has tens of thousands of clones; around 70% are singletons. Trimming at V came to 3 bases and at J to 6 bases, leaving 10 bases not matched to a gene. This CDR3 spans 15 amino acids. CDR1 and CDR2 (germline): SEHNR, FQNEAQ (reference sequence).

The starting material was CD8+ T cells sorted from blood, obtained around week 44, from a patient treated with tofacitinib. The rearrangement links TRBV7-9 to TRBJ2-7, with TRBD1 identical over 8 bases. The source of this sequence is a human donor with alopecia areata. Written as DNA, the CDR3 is TGTGCCAGCAGCTTGCAGGGACAGGAGGTCCGCGAGCAGTACTTC. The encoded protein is CASSLQGQEVREQYF. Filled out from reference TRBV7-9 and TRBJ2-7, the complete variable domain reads DTGVSQNPRHKITKRGQNVTFRCDPISEHNRLYWYRQTLGQGPEFLTYFQNEAQLEKSRLLSDRFSAERPKGSFSTLEIQRTEQGDSAMYLCASSLQGQEVREQYFGPGTRLTVT.